The 5 T cell receptor beta chains presented below share a single source sample, sequenced in a study of Ad26.COV2.S vaccination and SARS-CoV-2 variants. Produced via immunoSEQ multiplex PCR; TCRdb's table is partial and in-frame only. The table has a few hundred thousand clones, about nine tenths seen once; the top ten hold 1.5% to 2%. The treatment is: some 19 received Ad26.COV2.S at low or high dose, single or two shots; about 5 received placebo; per-sample allocation not given. Collection of the samples took place on day 63 after the first injection of vaccine or placebo. Specimen: peripheral blood, collected in a trial of Ad26.COV2.S vaccine versus placebo. These receptors were obtained from a person aged 18-60 years who received the Ad26.COV2.S COVID-19 vaccine or a placebo.

This clone came up a few times. The chain carries TRBV30 and TRBJ2-5; D is tentatively TRBD1 or TRBD2 (5 bases each). Germline V gene data show CDR1 as GTSNPN and CDR2 as SVGIG (reference sequence). Trimming took off 2 bases at V and 5 bases at J, with 12 bases between the two ends. The CDR3 totals 13 residues. The CDR3 loop reads CAWSSGKGETQYF. The CDR3 coding sequence is TGTGCCTGGAGTTCCGGGAAGGGGGAGACCCAGTACTTC.

DNA for the CDR3: TGTGCCAGCAGACGGGGTAGTAGGGAGACCCAGTACTTC. This sequence encodes CASRRGSRETQYF. This sequence joins TRBV11-2 and TRBJ2-5, with a tentative D call TRBD2 (5 bases). The CDR3 sequence is 13 residues long. The V gene's germline CDR1 is SGHAT and CDR2 FQNNGV. Trimming took off 6 bases at V and 5 bases at J, with 13 bases between the two ends.

The rearrangement joins TRBV27 to TRBJ2-1; TRBD2 might be the D (6 bases). Deletions cut 6 bases from V and 7 bases from J, with 19 bases between. The germline gives CDR1 MNHEY, CDR2 SMNVEV (reference sequence). There are 15 residues in the CDR3. The CDR3 DNA reads as TGTGCCAGCAGAGAGACTAGTAAGGGGTTGAATGAGCAGTTCTTC. Its protein is CASRETSKGLNEQFF.

This clone has a single count. The J gene is TRBJ2-1, the V gene TRBV10-1; tentatively, D is TRBD2 (5 bases). From germline, CDR1 is WNHNN and CDR2 SYGVQD (reference sequence). The CDR3 runs to 16 residues. The V end was cut by 2 bases, the J end by 0 bases, with 11 bases between. CDR3 protein: CASSEGLWSSYNEQFF. CDR3 bases: TGCGCCAGCAGTGAGGGACTGTGGAGCTCCTACAATGAGCAGTTCTTC.

The chain recombines TRBV6-6 with TRBJ2-5; D gene ambiguous. Germline CDR1 MNHNY, CDR2 SVGAGI (reference sequence). V lost 0 bases and J lost 3, with 14 bases in between. The CDR3 length is 16 residues. The CDR3 protein is CASSYSKPRLEETQYF. For the CDR3, the DNA is TGTGCCAGCAGTTACTCGAAACCCCGACTGGAAGAGACCCAGTACTTC.